This T cell receptor beta chain was recovered during a study of blood T cell repertoires in COVID-19. Study-wide background: In each case, the material was cDNA or gDNA derived from T cells, B-cell-depleted T cells, or PBMCs.

Profiling relied on immunoSEQ multiplex PCR, and the TCRdb table lists in-frame clones only, not all of them. The table shows about 160,000 clones, with around four fifths occurring only once. Trimming removed 5 bases from V and 4 bases from J; junction bases left unmatched: 8. The CDR3 runs 15 residues. Germline V CDR1 and CDR2: MNHEY, SMNVEV (reference sequence). Material: peripheral blood. The chain has TRBV27 and TRBJ1-5; TRBD1 agrees at 7 bases. The origin of this receptor is a woman of 80 years or more with active or convalescent COVID-19. DNA of the CDR3: TGTGCCAGCAGTCCCCTGAGACAGGGTAATCAGCCCCAGCATTTT. Translated: CASSPLRQGNQPQHF.